This is a list of T cell receptor beta chains from one sample in a study of blood T cells in healthy people across ages. TCRdb ran MiXCR on the 5' RACE reads and lists one entry per CDR3 protein. The sample yields about a million distinct CDR3 sequences, 48% seen once. Specimen: blood. The receptors were sampled from a man younger than 45 in good health. The CDR3 runs from the conserved cysteine through the conserved F or W. D genes are given only for firm matches. Clone size appears in some rows only: once, few, many, or a class for an expanded clone.

v_call: TRBV7-3; clone_size: -; j_call: TRBJ1-1; d_call: TRBD1; cdr3_nt: TGTGCCAGCAGCTCTCAGGGACAGCAGAACACTGAAGCTTTCTTT; cdr3_aa: CASSSQGQQNTEAFF
v_call: TRBV11-1; clone_size: few; j_call: TRBJ2-3; d_call: TRBD2; cdr3_nt: TGTGCCAGCAGCTTCGGTTCCGGGGGGGCCGCAGATACGCAGTATTTT; cdr3_aa: CASSFGSGGAADTQYF
v_call: TRBV25-1; clone_size: -; j_call: TRBJ1-6; d_call: -; cdr3_nt: TGTGCCAGCAGTCCCCAGGTTCCCTATAATTCACCCCTCCACTTT; cdr3_aa: CASSPQVPYNSPLHF
v_call: TRBV12-3/TRBV12-4; clone_size: -; j_call: TRBJ2-5; d_call: TRBD1; cdr3_nt: TGTGCCAGCAGTTTATGGGACAGTCAGACCCAGTACTTC; cdr3_aa: CASSLWDSQTQYF
v_call: TRBV20-1; clone_size: -; j_call: TRBJ2-7; d_call: TRBD2; cdr3_nt: TGCAGTGCTATCCTAGCGGGGAGCTCCTACGAGCAGTACTTC; cdr3_aa: CSAILAGSSYEQYF
v_call: TRBV6-6; clone_size: -; j_call: TRBJ2-1; d_call: -; cdr3_nt: TGTGCCAGCGGCCTTATGGGGGCGAATGAGCAGTTCTTC; cdr3_aa: CASGLMGANEQFF
v_call: TRBV4-1; clone_size: -; j_call: TRBJ2-1; d_call: -; cdr3_nt: TGCGCCAGCAGCCACCTAGGAGGCGGGGATGAGCAGTTCTTC; cdr3_aa: CASSHLGGGDEQFF
v_call: TRBV5-1; clone_size: few; j_call: TRBJ2-3; d_call: -; cdr3_nt: TGCGCCAGCAGCGCTGACAATCCCACAGATACGCAGTATTTT; cdr3_aa: CASSADNPTDTQYF
v_call: TRBV5-1; clone_size: once; j_call: TRBJ2-7; d_call: TRBD1; cdr3_nt: TGCGCCAGCGAGGGACAGGACTCCTACGAGCAGTACTTC; cdr3_aa: CASEGQDSYEQYF
v_call: TRBV28; clone_size: few; j_call: TRBJ2-3; d_call: -; cdr3_nt: TGTGCCAGCAGTCTCCCGACAGGTCCCTTGGATACGCAGTATTTT; cdr3_aa: CASSLPTGPLDTQYF